What follows are 17 T cell receptor beta chains derived from one specimen sequenced in a study of T cell changes during pregnancy in multiple sclerosis. Method: immunoSEQ multiplex PCR; TCRdb's copy keeps in-frame clones and lacks some. The repertoire has about 23,000 clones, roughly nine tenths of them found once; the top ten carry less than 9.5%. Sequenced here: CD8+ T cells from peripheral blood mononuclear cells, sampled after pregnancy. These receptors came from a female donor with multiple sclerosis, enrolled in a pregnancy study.

The chain combines TRBV5-6 with TRBJ1-2, with D unresolved. CDR1 and CDR2 (germline): SGHDT, YYEEEE. V was shortened by 4 bases and J by 3 bases, with 13 bases between the two germline ends. The CDR3 runs 14 residues. The CDR3 region is CASSPGGMDYGYTF. The CDR3 DNA is TGTGCCAGCAGCCCAGGAGGGATGGACTATGGCTACACCTTC. Full variable domain (rest looked up from reference TRBV5-6 and TRBJ1-2): DAGVTQSPTHLIKTRGQQVTLRCSPKSGHDTVSWYQQALGQGPQFIFQYYEEEERQRGNFPDRFSGHQFPNYSSELNVNALLLGDSALYLCASSPGGMDYGYTFGSGTRLTVV.

This chain uses TRBV18 with TRBJ2-7; the D gene is possibly TRBD2 (6 bases). Trimming pared 4 bases from V and 9 bases from J, leaving 28 bases between. Germline CDR1 reads KGHSH; CDR2 reads LQKENI. The CDR3 runs to 17 residues. CDR3 residues: CASSQPRTGLLGKPQYF. The CDR3 DNA reads as TGTGCCAGCTCACAACCAAGAACGGGACTTCTAGGGAAGCCGCAGTACTTC.

The chain carries TRBV7-9 and TRBJ2-7; maybe TRBD2 (5 bases). The V end was cut by 1 base, the J end by 7 bases, with 8 bases between. Germline V gene lookup returns CDR1 SEHNR and CDR2 FQNEAQ (reference sequence). CDR3 length: 12 residues. The CDR3 DNA follows: TGTGCCAGCAGCTTAGGAAGAGGGGAGCAGTACTTC. Protein: CASSLGRGEQYF.

The chain uses TRBV27 and TRBJ2-4; the match to TRBD2 covers 10 bases. CDR3 length equals 18 residues. V lost 3 bases, J lost 7 bases, and 15 bases stayed unmatched. The germline V gene has CDR1 MNHEY and CDR2 SMNVEV (reference sequence). CDR3 sequence: CASSFVGYGTSDWNIQYF. CDR3 in DNA: TGTGCCAGCAGTTTTGTTGGTTATGGGACTAGCGATTGGAACATTCAGTACTTC.

The chain couples TRBV27 to TRBJ1-5; a possible D gene is TRBD1 (6 bases). There are 14 residues in the CDR3. The V end lost 4 bases, the J end lost 3 bases, and 10 bases lay between the germline ends. The germline V gene encodes CDR1 MNHEY and CDR2 SMNVEV (reference sequence). Here the CDR3 DNA reads TGTGCCAGCAGTTGGGGGCGGATCAATCAGCCCCAGCATTTT. Protein sequence: CASSWGRINQPQHF.

The chain joins TRBV27 to TRBJ1-2; maybe TRBD1 (5 bases). The V gene's germline CDR1 is MNHEY and CDR2 SMNVEV (reference sequence). The germline V and J ends were trimmed by 3 bases and 2 bases, with 10 bases remaining between them. This CDR3 is 14 amino acids long. CDR3 in amino acids: CASSFGRGNYGYTF. The CDR3 region has the DNA TGTGCCAGCAGTTTTGGGAGGGGAAACTATGGCTACACCTTC.

This chain uses TRBV4-2 with TRBJ2-7; D may be TRBD2 (5 bases). CDR1 LGHNA and CDR2 YNFKEQ come from the germline V gene. The length of the CDR3 is 16 residues. V dropped 4 bases and J dropped 1 base, with 17 bases sitting between them. CDR3 residues: CASSPESGYQSYEQYF. Written as DNA, the CDR3 is TGTGCCAGCAGCCCCGAGAGCGGTTATCAGTCCTACGAGCAGTACTTC.

The J gene is TRBJ1-2, the V gene TRBV19; 7 nucleotides agree with TRBD1. Germline trimming cut 1 base from V and 4 bases from J; bases unmatched to any gene: 9. The CDR3 spans 16 residues. Looked up from germline, CDR1 is LNHDA and CDR2 is SQIVND (reference sequence). The CDR3 reads CASSIAGTEPLYGYTF. CDR3 DNA sequence: TGTGCCAGTAGTATAGCCGGGACAGAACCACTCTATGGCTACACCTTC.

The rearrangement links TRBV6-4 to TRBJ2-3; D gene unclear. The CDR3 totals 15 residues. From germline, CDR1 is MRHNA and CDR2 SNTAGT. Trimming stripped 4 bases from V and 2 bases from J, with 13 bases between. For the CDR3, the DNA is TGTGCCAGCAGTGCTTCTGTGGCCGCCACAGATACGCAGTATTTT. Translation gives CASSASVAATDTQYF.

The chain couples TRBV27 to TRBJ2-7, with 7 bases lining up with TRBD1. Per the germline V gene, CDR1 is MNHEY and CDR2 is SMNVEV (reference sequence). This CDR3 comprises 13 residues. V lost 6 bases, J lost 2 bases, and 4 bases stayed unmatched. The DNA for the CDR3 is TGTGCCAGCAGCCCGGGACAGACCTACGAGCAGTACTTC. It yields the protein CASSPGQTYEQYF.

This clone occurred once. The V and J genes are TRBV25-1 and TRBJ1-1, with 11 nucleotides matching TRBD1. Germline V gene sequence: CDR1 MGHDK, CDR2 SYGVNS. The V gene end was trimmed by 8 bases and the J gene end by 1 base; junction bases not matched to a gene: 6. This CDR3 is built from 15 residues. The chain's CDR3 is CASHTGQGANTEAFF. For the CDR3, the DNA is TGTGCCAGCCACACCGGACAGGGGGCGAACACTGAAGCTTTCTTT.

Only one count was recorded for this clone. CDR3 DNA: TGTGCCAGCAGCCCGCAGTCCCAGGGTTGGGGCACTGAAGCTTTCTTT. It yields the protein CASSPQSQGWGTEAFF. The rearrangement uses TRBV5-6 and TRBJ1-1; the D gene is possibly TRBD1 (5 bases). V lost 4 bases and J lost 4, with 20 bases in between. The CDR3 contains 16 residues. In germline, CDR1 is SGHDT, CDR2 YYEEEE. Based on the CDR3 plus reference TRBV5-6 and TRBJ1-1, the full variable domain is DAGVTQSPTHLIKTRGQQVTLRCSPKSGHDTVSWYQQALGQGPQFIFQYYEEEERQRGNFPDRFSGHQFPNYSSELNVNALLLGDSALYLCASSPQSQGWGTEAFFGQGTRLTVV.

This clone was recorded once. V usage is TRBV5-6 and J usage is TRBJ2-1; 9 bases are shared with TRBD2. The germline V gene encodes CDR1 SGHDT and CDR2 YYEEEE. Trimming removed 0 bases from V and 7 bases from J; junction bases left unmatched: 5. The CDR3 totals 15 residues. The CDR3 sequence is CASSLAGLALNEQFF. CDR3 bases: TGTGCCAGCAGCTTGGCTGGACTAGCGTTGAATGAGCAGTTCTTC.

The chain has TRBV7-9 and TRBJ2-7; D perhaps matches TRBD1 (5 bases). The CDR3 totals 15 residues. Trimming took 6 bases from V and 6 from J, leaving 21 bases between them. Germline V gene lookup returns CDR1 SEHNR and CDR2 FQNEAQ (reference sequence). The CDR3 region has the DNA TGTGCCAGCAGTTCGAACAGGCTCCATTTAGGCGAGCAGTACTTC. Protein sequence: CASSSNRLHLGEQYF.

J is TRBJ1-2 and V is TRBV29-1; 9 positions match TRBD1. CDR3 length: 14 amino acids. Germline loops: CDR1 SQVTM, CDR2 ANQGSEA. The V segment lost 6 bases and the J segment 3 bases; nucleotides outside the gene matches: 8. CDR3 sequence (DNA): TGCAGCGTCAGGACAGGGGCGCAGGACTATGGCTACACCTTC. It translates to CSVRTGAQDYGYTF.

The sample holds a few counts of this clone. The V call is TRBV5-1, the J call TRBJ2-7, with 8 bases matching TRBD1. Losses at the gene ends were 0 bases for V and 3 bases for J; bases not matched to a gene: 5. This CDR3 comprises 15 residues. Germline V gene sequence: CDR1 SGHRS, CDR2 YFSETQ. This CDR3 reads CASSLGGTGNYEQYF. CDR3 nucleotide sequence: TGCGCCAGCAGCTTGGGAGGGACAGGCAACTACGAGCAGTACTTC.

This chain links TRBV27 with TRBJ2-7, with D perhaps matching TRBD1 (6 bases). The CDR3 has 12 amino acids. Germline CDR1 and CDR2: MNHEY and SMNVEV (reference sequence). Between the trimmed V and J ends, which lost 8 bases and 7 bases, there was a span of 15 bases. The CDR3 sequence is CASGLITGEQYF. The CDR3 nucleotides are TGTGCCAGCGGCCTCATTACAGGGGAGCAGTACTTC.